This TCR beta chain was captured in a study of T cells in localized non-small cell lung cancer. Generated by immunoSEQ multiplex PCR, the TCRdb table keeps only in-frame clones and is missing some. The table records roughly 36,000 clones, roughly nine tenths of them present only once. Notes on the study in general: Longer overall survival was seen with higher T cell density measured in blood. Of the top 100 tumor clones, median around 50 were in adjacent lung, 25 to 35 among its top 100. Since sequencing was restricted to only one region of the tumor, intratumor heterogeneity remains a possibility. Uninvolved adjacent lung showed peak T cell clonality, exceeding tumor.

Comments on this clone: Its matching antigen is unknown.

The V gene's germline CDR1 is ENHRY and CDR2 SYGVKD. This CDR3 has 14 residues. With V trimmed by 11 bases and J by 1 base, 3 bases remained unmatched. The chain joins TRBV10-3 to TRBJ2-7; 15 bases line up with TRBD2. The input for sequencing was PBMCs, taken before any cancer treatment. The receptor was isolated from a man aged 40 to 75 with stage II lung adenocarcinoma. The CDR3 DNA reads TGTGCCGTGGGACTAGCGGGAGGTTCCTACGAGCAGTACTTC. It specifies CAVGLAGGSYEQYF.